At least ten counts were recorded for the clone carrying this TCR beta chain. What it binds is unknown. Germline V gene sequence: CDR1 SEHNR, CDR2 FQNEAQ (reference sequence). This CDR3 has 16 amino acids. V was clipped by 2 bases and J by 5 bases; unmatched bases: 5. The data stem from a study of early T cells in non-severe SARS-CoV-2 infection. Findings and caveats of the study: VDJdb matches were skewed toward anti-spike CD8 T cell responses.

Researchers attached unique molecular identifiers to individual cDNA molecules. MiXCR, run by TCRdb on the 5' RACE reads, gives a single entry per CDR3 protein. The sample holds about 29,000 distinct CDR3 sequences, around 4.4% seen once. The sequenced sample consisted of whole blood. This receptor was taken from an adult who was a healthcare worker with PCR-confirmed SARS-CoV-2 infection or an uninfected control (not recorded which). The rearrangement joins TRBV7-9 to TRBJ2-2, with TRBD2 matching 10 bases. DNA for the CDR3: TGTGCCAGCAGCTTATCTCTAGCGGGAGAAACCGGGGAGCTGTTTTTT. This encodes CASSLSLAGETGELFF. Supplemented by reference TRBV7-9 and TRBJ2-2, the full variable domain reads DTGVSQNPRHKITKRGQNVTFRCDPISEHNRLYWYRQTLGQGPEFLTYFQNEAQLEKSRLLSDRFSAERPKGSFSTLEIQRTEQGDSAMYLCASSLSLAGETGELFFGEGSRLTVL.